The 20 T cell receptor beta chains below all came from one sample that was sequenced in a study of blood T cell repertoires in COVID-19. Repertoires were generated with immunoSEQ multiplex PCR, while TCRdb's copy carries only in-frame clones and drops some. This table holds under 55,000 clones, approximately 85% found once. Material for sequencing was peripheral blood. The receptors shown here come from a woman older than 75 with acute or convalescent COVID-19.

The DNA of the CDR3 is TGTGCCTGGAGTGCTAGTGGGCGACAGCTCTACAATGAGCAGTTCTTC. This codes for CAWSASGRQLYNEQFF. The chain joins TRBV30 to TRBJ2-1; tentative D call: TRBD1 (5 bases). The CDR3 runs 16 residues. The V end lost 1 base, the J end lost 3 bases, and 16 bases lay between the germline ends. From germline, CDR1 is GTSNPN and CDR2 SVGIG (reference sequence).

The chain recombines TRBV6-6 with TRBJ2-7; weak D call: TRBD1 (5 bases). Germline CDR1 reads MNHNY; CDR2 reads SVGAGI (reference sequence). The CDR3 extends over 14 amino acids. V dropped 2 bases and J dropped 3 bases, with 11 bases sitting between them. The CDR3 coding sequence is TGTGCCAGCAGTTACACCGTGGACATCTACGAGCAGTACTTC. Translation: CASSYTVDIYEQYF.

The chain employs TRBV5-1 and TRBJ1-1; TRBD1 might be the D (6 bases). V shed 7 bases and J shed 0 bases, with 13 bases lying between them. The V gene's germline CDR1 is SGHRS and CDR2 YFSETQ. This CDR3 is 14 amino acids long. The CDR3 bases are TGCGCCAGCTGGACAGACCCGATGAACACTGAAGCTTTCTTT. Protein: CASWTDPMNTEAFF.

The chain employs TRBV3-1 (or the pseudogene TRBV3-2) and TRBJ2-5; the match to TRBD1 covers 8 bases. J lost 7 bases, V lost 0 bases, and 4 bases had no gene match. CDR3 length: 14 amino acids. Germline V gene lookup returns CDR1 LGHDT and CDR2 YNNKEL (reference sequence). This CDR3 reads CASSQDRTGGTQYF. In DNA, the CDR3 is TGTGCCAGCAGCCAAGATCGAACAGGGGGGACCCAGTACTTC.

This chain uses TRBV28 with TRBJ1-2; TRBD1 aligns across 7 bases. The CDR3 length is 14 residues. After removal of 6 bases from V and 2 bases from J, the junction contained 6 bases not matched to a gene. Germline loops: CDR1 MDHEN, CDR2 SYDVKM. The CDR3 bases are TGTGCCAGCAGCCCCCGACAGGGCAACTATGGCTACACCTTC. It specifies CASSPRQGNYGYTF.

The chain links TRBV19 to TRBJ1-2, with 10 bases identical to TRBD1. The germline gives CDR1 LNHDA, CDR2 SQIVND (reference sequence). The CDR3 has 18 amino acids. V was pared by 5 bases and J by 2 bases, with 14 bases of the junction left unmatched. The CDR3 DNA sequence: TGTGCCAGTAGTTCTCACAGGACAGGGGGATTTGAGAACTATGGCTACACCTTC. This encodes CASSSHRTGGFENYGYTF.

CDR3 sequence reads: CASSGGTGRNQPQHF. The CDR3, as DNA: TGTGCCAGTAGTGGAGGGACAGGGAGAAATCAGCCCCAGCATTTT. The chain links TRBV19 to TRBJ1-5; 9 nucleotides match TRBD1. With V trimmed by 5 bases and J by 4 bases, 6 bases remained unmatched. CDR3 length: 15 residues. Germline CDR1 and CDR2: LNHDA and SQIVND (reference sequence).

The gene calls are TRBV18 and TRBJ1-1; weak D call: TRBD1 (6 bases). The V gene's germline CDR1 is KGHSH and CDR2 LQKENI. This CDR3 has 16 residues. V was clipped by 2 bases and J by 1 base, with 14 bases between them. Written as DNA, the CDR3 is TGTGCCAGCTCACCAAATCAATGGACAGAGAACACTGAAGCTTTCTTT. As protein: CASSPNQWTENTEAFF.

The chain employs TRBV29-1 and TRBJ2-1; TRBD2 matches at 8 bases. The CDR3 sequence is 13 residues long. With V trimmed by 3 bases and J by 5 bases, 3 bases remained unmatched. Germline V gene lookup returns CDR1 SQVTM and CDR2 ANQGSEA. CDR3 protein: CSVDSGKHNEQFF. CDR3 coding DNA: TGCAGCGTTGATAGCGGGAAGCACAATGAGCAGTTCTTC.

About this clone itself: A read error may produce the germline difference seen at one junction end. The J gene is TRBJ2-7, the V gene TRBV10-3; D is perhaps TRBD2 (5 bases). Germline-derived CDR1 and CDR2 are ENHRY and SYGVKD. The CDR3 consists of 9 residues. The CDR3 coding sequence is TGTGCCATCCCGCGGGTCTTAAAGTTC. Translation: CAIPRVLKF.

CDR3 amino acids: CASRRQGYYEQYF. The DNA for the CDR3 is TGTGCCAGCAGGAGGCAGGGATACTACGAGCAGTACTTC. The chain joins TRBV27 to TRBJ2-7; TRBD1 is a possible D gene (5 bases). CDR1 MNHEY and CDR2 SMNVEV come from the germline V gene (reference sequence). V was pared by 6 bases and J by 3 bases, with 12 bases between. This CDR3 is 13 amino acids long.

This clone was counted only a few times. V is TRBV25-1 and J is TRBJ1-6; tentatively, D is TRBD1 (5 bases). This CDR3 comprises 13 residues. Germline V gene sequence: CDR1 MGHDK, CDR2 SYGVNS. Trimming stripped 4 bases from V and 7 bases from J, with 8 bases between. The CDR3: CASSGQHNSPLHF. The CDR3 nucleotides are TGTGCCAGCAGTGGACAGCACAATTCACCCCTCCACTTT.

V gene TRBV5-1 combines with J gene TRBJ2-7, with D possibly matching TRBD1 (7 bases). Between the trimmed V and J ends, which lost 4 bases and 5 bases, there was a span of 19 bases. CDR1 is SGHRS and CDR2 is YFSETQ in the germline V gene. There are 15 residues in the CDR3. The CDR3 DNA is TGCGCCAGCAGCCCTCAGGGGGGTTCCACCCACGAGCAGTACTTC. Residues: CASSPQGGSTHEQYF.

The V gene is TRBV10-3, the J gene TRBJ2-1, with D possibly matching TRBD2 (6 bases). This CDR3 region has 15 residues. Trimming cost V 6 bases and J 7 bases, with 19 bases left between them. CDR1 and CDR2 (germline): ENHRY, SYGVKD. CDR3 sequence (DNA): TGTGCCATCAGGAAAAGCCGGGAGCAAGGGAATGAGCAGTTCTTC. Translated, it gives CAIRKSREQGNEQFF.

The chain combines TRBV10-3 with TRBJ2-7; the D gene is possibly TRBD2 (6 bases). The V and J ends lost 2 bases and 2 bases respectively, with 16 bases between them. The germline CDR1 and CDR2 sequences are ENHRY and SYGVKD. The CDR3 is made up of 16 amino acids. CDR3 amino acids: CAISERWGVQTYEQYF. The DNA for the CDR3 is TGTGCCATCAGTGAGAGGTGGGGGGTTCAGACCTACGAGCAGTACTTC.

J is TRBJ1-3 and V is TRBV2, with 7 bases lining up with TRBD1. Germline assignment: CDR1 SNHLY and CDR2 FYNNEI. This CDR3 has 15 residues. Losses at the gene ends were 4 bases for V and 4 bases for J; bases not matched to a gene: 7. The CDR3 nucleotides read TGTGCCAGCAGTGGGGAGACAGGGCCCGGAAACACCATATATTTT. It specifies CASSGETGPGNTIYF. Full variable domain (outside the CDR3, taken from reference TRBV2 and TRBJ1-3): EPEVTQTPSHQVTQMGQEVILRCVPISNHLYFYWYRQILGQKVEFLVSFYNNEISEKSEIFDDQFSVERPDGSNFTLKIRSTKLEDSAMYFCASSGETGPGNTIYFGEGSWLTVV.

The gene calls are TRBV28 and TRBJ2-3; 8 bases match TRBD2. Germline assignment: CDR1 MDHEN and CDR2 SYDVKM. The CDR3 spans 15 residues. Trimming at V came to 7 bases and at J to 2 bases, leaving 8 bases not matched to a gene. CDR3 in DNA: TGTGCCAGCACCAGCGGACTAGCCGTCACAGATACGCAGTATTTT. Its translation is CASTSGLAVTDTQYF.

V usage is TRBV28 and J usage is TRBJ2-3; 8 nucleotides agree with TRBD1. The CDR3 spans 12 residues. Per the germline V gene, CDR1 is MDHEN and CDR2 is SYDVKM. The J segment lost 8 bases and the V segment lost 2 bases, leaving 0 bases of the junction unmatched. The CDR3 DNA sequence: TGTGCCAGCAGTTTACAGGGGGCTACGCAGTATTTT. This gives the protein CASSLQGATQYF.

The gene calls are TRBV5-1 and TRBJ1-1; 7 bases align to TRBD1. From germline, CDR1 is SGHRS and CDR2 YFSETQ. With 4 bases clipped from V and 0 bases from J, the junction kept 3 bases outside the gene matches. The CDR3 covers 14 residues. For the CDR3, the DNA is TGCGCCAGCAGCACGGGACAGTTGAACACTGAAGCTTTCTTT. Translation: CASSTGQLNTEAFF. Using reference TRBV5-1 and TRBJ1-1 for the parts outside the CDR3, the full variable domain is KAGVTQTPRYLIKTRGQQVTLSCSPISGHRSVSWYQQTPGQGLQFLFEYFSETQRNKGNFPGRFSGRQFSNSRSEMNVSTLELGDSALYLCASSTGQLNTEAFFGQGTRLTVV.

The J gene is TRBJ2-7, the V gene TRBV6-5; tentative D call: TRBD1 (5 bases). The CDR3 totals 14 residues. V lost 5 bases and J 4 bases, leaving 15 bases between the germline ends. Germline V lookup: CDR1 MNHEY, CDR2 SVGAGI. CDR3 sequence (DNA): TGTGCCAGCAGTAGTTTCCAGGGCGCGTACGAGCAGTACTTC. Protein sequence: CASSSFQGAYEQYF.